What follows are 4 T cell receptor beta chains derived from one specimen sequenced in a study of identical twins. MiXCR was run by TCRdb on the 5' RACE reads, yielding one entry per CDR3 protein. The sample holds 250,000 or so distinct CDR3 sequences; roughly 13% are singletons and the top ten take 4% to 5%. These data also featured in a second study, about yellow fever vaccine responses in identical twins.

Source material: memory (CD45RO+) T cells sorted from blood. These receptors came from a woman under 30 in good health.

This CDR3 reads CASSPGGHEQYF. Written as DNA, the CDR3 is TGTGCCAGCAGCCCCGGGGGTCACGAGCAGTACTTC. The chain employs TRBV3-1 and TRBJ2-7; D may be TRBD2 (6 bases). The CDR3 sequence is 12 residues long. CDR1 is LGHDT and CDR2 is YNNKEL in the germline V gene (reference sequence). The germline V and J ends were trimmed by 4 bases and 5 bases, with 9 bases remaining between them.

This clonotype was detected only a few times. This likely comes from a read error, as the CDR3 has no conserved phenylalanine or tryptophan at its end. Because the CDR3's place on the DNA is in doubt, the DNA is left out and the CDR3 is given as listed by TCRdb. The chain recombines TRBV10-3 with TRBJ2-3. Germline assignment: CDR1 ENHRY and CDR2 SYGVKD. The CDR3 is 11 amino acids long, termini counted. CDR3 amino acids: CAISESGVVML.

The table lists this clonotype with a few counts. The rearrangement uses TRBV3-1 and TRBJ2-6, with no clear D. Germline V lookup: CDR1 LGHDT, CDR2 YNNKEL (reference sequence). The V end was cut by 3 bases, the J end by 4 bases, with 10 bases between. There are 15 residues in the CDR3. The CDR3 region has the DNA TGTGCCAGCAGCCAGTTTCCGGGCGGGGCCAACGTCCTGACTTTC. Protein: CASSQFPGGANVLTF.

The chain links TRBV28 to TRBJ1-1, with unresolved D. Germline CDR1 is MDHEN and CDR2 is SYDVKM. The V gene lost 3 bases and the J gene lost 1 base, with 9 bases spanning the gap. The CDR3 totals 14 residues. CDR3 in amino acids: CASSFESRNTEAFF. The DNA for the CDR3 is TGTGCCAGCAGTTTTGAGAGCCGGAACACTGAAGCTTTCTTT.